This TCR beta chain was retrieved from a study of T cells in Graves' hyperthyroidism and ophthalmopathy. The overall study: Pretreatment peripheral blood was obtained at initial diagnosis.

The cohort's ophthalmopathy patients, a group with duration under 3 months, had a Clinical Activity Score of at least 3 and a NOSPECS grade of at least 4. The diagnostic basis comprised clinical symptoms, serum thyroxine and TRAb, thyroid ultrasound and orbital computed tomography. The CDR3 is 14 residues long. Trimming stripped 1 base from V and 7 bases from J, with 11 bases between. Looked up from germline, CDR1 is SGHVS and CDR2 is FNYEAQ. This clonotype occurred many times. Its cognate antigen is unknown. Study-wide results and caveats: Blood also held most thyroid clonotypes expanded beyond 0.001.

There were TCR beta CDR3 regions amplified from RNA transcripts. The primer set for the first-round RT-PCR of the TCR CDR3 was HTBI. TCRdb redid the calling of the multiplex PCR reads with MiXCR, one entry per CDR3 protein. In the table there are approximately 380,000 distinct CDR3 sequences, more than 12% of which are singletons. The chain recombines TRBV7-6 with TRBJ2-1, with a weak D call TRBD2 (6 bases). This sequence was found in a man over 45 with Graves' ophthalmopathy. Specimen: blood. The CDR3 here is CASSLDLSGNEQFF. The CDR3 nucleotides are TGTGCCAGCAGCTTAGATCTTAGCGGAAATGAGCAGTTCTTC. The variable domain in full, completed from reference TRBV7-6 and TRBJ2-1, reads GAGVSQSPRYKVTKRGQDVALRCDPISGHVSLYWYRQALGQGPEFLTYFNYEAQQDKSGLPNDRFSAERPEGSISTLTIQRTEQRDSAMYRCASSLDLSGNEQFFGPGTRLTVL.